The present TCR beta chain was sequenced within a study of spatial heterogeneity in lung cancer. Study-level results: Expanded alpha and beta TCR counts within tumors tracked tumor mutation counts. The counts of expanded TCRs, ubiquitous and regional, tracked ubiquitous and regional nonsynonymous mutations, respectively.

Germline CDR1 reads MNHEY; CDR2 reads SVGAGI. V lost 4 bases to trimming and J lost 4 bases, with 22 bases between them. The CDR3 covers 17 residues. Time point here: sample taken at primary tumor resection. This clonotype was counted many times. The antigen remains undetermined. MiXCR, applied by TCRdb to the 5' RACE reads, yields one record per CDR3 protein. The sample carries more than 6,000 distinct CDR3 sequences, around 3% recorded once. The V gene is TRBV6-5, the J gene TRBJ1-1; weak D call: TRBD1 (5 bases). This sequence originates from a male donor with early-stage non-small cell lung cancer. The sequences come from lung tumor tissue, collected at surgery. The CDR3 nucleotides are TGTGCCAGCAGTTCCCAGGGTGGTAGTCCTTTGGGCACTGAAGCTTTCTTT. This encodes CASSSQGGSPLGTEAFF.